This T cell receptor (beta chain) was profiled in a study of a mutant IDH1 vaccine in newly diagnosed glioma. TCRdb's copy holds only in-frame clones and misses some; the assay was immunoSEQ multiplex PCR. Among tens of thousands of clones, roughly 80% were seen once, and the ten largest hold 1.5% to 2%. This CDR3 has 15 amino acids. Trimming cost V 4 bases and J 4 bases; bases outside gene matches: 4. Germline CDR1 MNHEY, CDR2 SVGAGI. The time point is: baseline, week 1 (first vaccination visit). Treatment noted: pre-vaccination baseline after standard-of-care therapy. Sample: PBMCs, taken from a glioma patient treated with radiotherapy, temozolomide or both. The sequence came from a woman aged 40 to 55 with glioma. The chain couples TRBV6-5 to TRBJ1-2, with 12 nucleotides matching TRBD1. The CDR3 DNA follows: TGTGCCAGCAGTTTGGGACAGGGGGCTGTCTATGGCTACACCTTC. Residues: CASSLGQGAVYGYTF.